These T cell receptor beta chains were read from a single sample in a study of early T cells in non-severe SARS-CoV-2 infection. TCRdb recomputed calls from the 5' RACE reads with MiXCR, one row per CDR3 protein. The table lists roughly 60,000 distinct CDR3 sequences, 5.5% to 8.5% of them singletons. Source: whole blood, taken at baseline. These receptors were obtained from an adult who was a healthcare worker with PCR-confirmed SARS-CoV-2 infection or an uninfected control (not recorded which). Each CDR3 is given with its conserved first and last residue. A D gene is named only where the DNA matches it firmly. Expanded clones get a size class; other rows say once, few or many, or leave the size out.

v_call	clone_size	d_call	j_call	cdr3_nt	cdr3_aa
TRBV4-1	many	.	TRBJ1-2	TGCGCCAGCAGCCAAGATCGGACAGTGTTCTATGGCTACACCTTC	CASSQDRTVFYGYTF
TRBV4-3	few	.	TRBJ2-7	TGCGCCAGCAGCCAAGGACTTGCCCCGTACGAGCAGTACTTC	CASSQGLAPYEQYF
TRBV30	.	.	TRBJ2-3	TGTGCCTGGAGTGTAAAGGGTGCAGATACGCAGTATTTT	CAWSVKGADTQYF
TRBV7-2	.	.	TRBJ2-1	TGTGCCAGCAGCTCCGGGCCCGAGGGCCACGCACAAGGGAATGAGCAGTTCTTC	CASSSGPEGHAQGNEQFF
TRBV7-2	many	TRBD1	TRBJ2-6	TGTGCCAGCAGCACCCAGACAGGGGCTGGGGCCAACGTCCTGACTTTC	CASSTQTGAGANVLTF
TRBV29-1	many	.	TRBJ1-1	TGCAGCGTTGATAGAGGCTGGGGCATGGGCACTGAAGCTTTCTTT	CSVDRGWGMGTEAFF
TRBV5-1	.	TRBD1	TRBJ2-7	TGCGCCAGCAGCTTGGATTCCGGACAGGGGGCATTCGAGCAGTACTTC	CASSLDSGQGAFEQYF
TRBV28	many	.	TRBJ2-1	TGTGCCAGCACTACCTACAATGAGCAGTTCTTC	CASTTYNEQFF
TRBV4-3	many	.	TRBJ1-2	TGCGCCAGCAGCCAAGTAACTTCCGAACGAGGTGGCCCTAACTATGGCTACACCTTC	CASSQVTSERGGPNYGYTF
TRBV7-6	many	.	TRBJ2-3	TGTGCCAGCAGCGCAGGGCACACAGATACGCAGTATTTT	CASSAGHTDTQYF
TRBV2	many	.	TRBJ1-2	TGTGCCAGCAGTGAGAGTCAACTGGCCCCCTATGGCTACACCTTC	CASSESQLAPYGYTF
TRBV6-5	many	.	TRBJ1-1	TGTGCCAGCAGTTACTACGGGCAGGGGCCCTTCATGAACACTGAAGCTTTCTTT	CASSYYGQGPFMNTEAFF
TRBV28	few	.	TRBJ2-7	TGTGCCAGCAGGAGACTGTTACCCTACGAGCAGTACTTC	CASRRLLPYEQYF
TRBV27	many	.	TRBJ2-2	TGTGCCAGCAGTTTTAAACCCCTTGTCGGGGAGCTGTTTTTT	CASSFKPLVGELFF
TRBV12-3/TRBV12-4	few	.	TRBJ1-1	TGTGCCAGCAGTTTTAGGGCAAACACTGAAGCTTTCTTT	CASSFRANTEAFF
TRBV6-2/TRBV6-3	few	TRBD2	TRBJ2-3	TGTGCCAGCAGTTCCGGAACTAGCGGGGCCACAGATACGCAGTATTTT	CASSSGTSGATDTQYF
TRBV20-1	.	.	TRBJ2-7	TGCAGTGCTGGGGTGGGGGCAGGGCCCTCTACCGAGCAGTACTTC	CSAGVGAGPSTEQYF
TRBV9	.	TRBD2	TRBJ2-5	TGTGCCAGCACCGGGGGGTCACAAGAGACCCAGTACTTC	CASTGGSQETQYF
TRBV6-2/TRBV6-3	.	.	TRBJ2-3	TGTGCCAGCACCAGGACAGCCCACATTACATACACAGATACGCAGTATTTT	CASTRTAHITYTDTQYF
TRBV5-1	many	TRBD1	TRBJ2-2	TGCGCCAGCAGACAGGGGGCCGAGAACACCGGGGAGCTGTTTTTT	CASRQGAENTGELFF
TRBV6-6	many	.	TRBJ1-5	TGTGCCAGTGGGGACTACAGCCCCAATCAGCCCCAGCATTTT	CASGDYSPNQPQHF
TRBV10-3	.	TRBD1	TRBJ1-1	TGTGCCATCAGTGATCCGGGACAGGGGCCCAGGAGAGGGATGAACACTGAAGCTTTCTTT	CAISDPGQGPRRGMNTEAFF
TRBV25-1	few	.	TRBJ2-5	TGTGCCAGCAGTGAACCGCGAGGGGCACAAGAGACCCAGTACTTC	CASSEPRGAQETQYF
TRBV21-1	many	.	TRBJ2-7	TGTGCCAGCAGCAAATGGAGACGGATTAACTCCTACGAGCAGTACTTC	CASSKWRRINSYEQYF
TRBV20-1	many	.	TRBJ1-4	TGCAGTGCTAGTTCTCAGGTTAATGAAAAACTGTTTTTT	CSASSQVNEKLFF
TRBV30	few	.	TRBJ2-4	TGTGCCTGGAATGAGGGCCTCGGGGCCAAAAACATTCAGTACTTC	CAWNEGLGAKNIQYF
TRBV7-2	few	.	TRBJ2-1	TGTGCCAGCAGCTCCCGGGGCGGAGCCGAGCAGTTCTTC	CASSSRGGAEQFF
TRBV29-1	many	.	TRBJ1-2	TGCAGCGCCCGGGATTCCTCTAACTATGGCTACACCTTC	CSARDSSNYGYTF
TRBV11-2	many	.	TRBJ2-7	TGTGCCAGCAGCTTCAGACAGGCGGGGGAGCAGTACTTC	CASSFRQAGEQYF
TRBV28	.	.	TRBJ2-7	TGTGCCAGCAGTTTACTGATGAATTTCTACGAGCAGTACTTC	CASSLLMNFYEQYF
TRBV28	many	TRBD2	TRBJ2-5	TGTGCCAGCAGTTACCCGGCGGCGGGGGTTCAAGAGACCCAGTACTTC	CASSYPAAGVQETQYF
TRBV6-5	many	.	TRBJ2-3	TGTGCCAGCAGTTACCTACCGGGCGGGGGCACAGATACGCAGTATTTT	CASSYLPGGGTDTQYF
TRBV4-3	many	.	TRBJ2-3	TGCGCCAGCAGCCTCTCAGGGGCATTGAGCACAGATACGCAGTATTTT	CASSLSGALSTDTQYF
TRBV12-3/TRBV12-4	.	.	TRBJ1-2	TGTGCCAGCAGTTTAGGGGTTAACTATGGCTACACCTTC	CASSLGVNYGYTF
TRBV28	few	TRBD2	TRBJ2-3	TGTGCCAGCAGCCGTAGCGGGGGGGCAAATACGCAGTATTTT	CASSRSGGANTQYF
TRBV20-1	many	TRBD1	TRBJ1-5	TGCAGTGCTACAGAGGTCGGGACAGGGGTTCAGCCCCAGCATTTT	CSATEVGTGVQPQHF
TRBV2	many	TRBD2	TRBJ2-4	TGTGCCAGCAGTGAGGGGACTAGGCGGAACATTCAGTACTTC	CASSEGTRRNIQYF
TRBV7-8	few	.	TRBJ2-1	TGTGCCAGCAGCTTATCTTTTATCGGTGTCCGGGTTTCTTATCCTGAGCAGTTCTTC	CASSLSFIGVRVSYPEQFF
TRBV29-1	few	.	TRBJ1-3	TGCAGCGTGAGTGGTGGTTCTGGAAACACCATATATTTT	CSVSGGSGNTIYF
TRBV29-1	many	TRBD2	TRBJ2-3	TGCAGCGTTGAGGCTAGCGGGGGGGCAGATACGCAGTATTTT	CSVEASGGADTQYF
TRBV9	.	.	TRBJ2-3	TGTGCCAGTACACTTACAGCCACAGATACGCAGTATTTT	CASTLTATDTQYF
TRBV5-6	many	.	TRBJ1-2	TGTGCCAGCAGCTTACGGGCCGGGTCCTATGGCTACACCTTC	CASSLRAGSYGYTF
TRBV9	few	.	TRBJ1-1	TGTGCCAGCAAACCCTCGGGGAACACTGAAGCTTTCTTT	CASKPSGNTEAFF
TRBV10-3	.	TRBD1	TRBJ2-3	TGTGCCATCAGTGAGTCGGTAGAGGGGGCCCGCACAGATACGCAGTATTTT	CAISESVEGARTDTQYF
TRBV7-9	.	TRBD2	TRBJ2-3	TGTGCCAGCAGAAAAGCGGGGGGCGTTAGTACAGATACGCAGTATTTT	CASRKAGGVSTDTQYF
TRBV10-2	many	.	TRBJ2-7	TGCGCCAGCAGTGGTCATAATCGCGACGAGCAGTACTTC	CASSGHNRDEQYF
TRBV20-1	.	.	TRBJ2-4	TGCAGTGCTAGAGAAGTTAGGCGAGCCAAAAACATTCAGTACTTC	CSAREVRRAKNIQYF
TRBV20-1	few	.	TRBJ1-5	TGCAGTGCCGCGGACGTAGGACATCAGCCCCAGCATTTT	CSAADVGHQPQHF
TRBV7-2	.	.	TRBJ2-3	TGTGCCAGCAGCTTAGAACGGGGGTGGGCAGATACGCAGTATTTT	CASSLERGWADTQYF
TRBV6-5	many	TRBD2	TRBJ2-3	TGTGCCAGCAAACTAGCGGGGGATGATACGCAGTATTTT	CASKLAGDDTQYF
TRBV28	few	TRBD2	TRBJ2-1	TGTGCCAGCACCCTAGCGGGGGGTAATGAGCAGTTCTTC	CASTLAGGNEQFF
TRBV7-9	.	TRBD2	TRBJ2-1	TGTGCCAGCAGCTTACTCCGCGGGGGACCCAATGAGCAGTTCTTC	CASSLLRGGPNEQFF
TRBV7-2	few	.	TRBJ2-5	TGTGCCAGCAGAAGGACGGCCCAAGAGACCCAGTACTTC	CASRRTAQETQYF
TRBV27	.	.	TRBJ1-1	TGTGCCAGCAGCCGACCCGCTAACAAAGACACTGAAGCTTTCTTT	CASSRPANKDTEAFF
TRBV9	.	.	TRBJ1-2	TGTGCCAGCACCCAGGTACAAGCGGGATATGGCTACACCTTC	CASTQVQAGYGYTF